What follows are 15 T cell receptor beta chains derived from one specimen sequenced in a study of breast tumors, draining lymph nodes, adjacent tissues. Samples came from axillary lymph nodes draining the breast cancer. TCRdb independently ran MiXCR on the multiplex PCR reads; one entry per CDR3 protein. The data show 150,000 to 200,000 distinct CDR3 sequences, roughly 31% seen once. The sample consisted of axillary lymph node tissue. The receptors derive from a female donor with breast cancer. Some clones in this sample may be carry-over from other donors' samples.

On this clonotype: It may be a read error: a sequence one base away is much more abundant. The chain is built from TRBV27 and TRBJ1-2, with D possibly matching TRBD1 (5 bases). Germline assignment: CDR1 MNHEY and CDR2 SMNVEV (reference sequence). The CDR3 consists of 14 residues. Trimming removed 2 bases at V and 5 bases at J, with 12 bases between. The CDR3, as DNA: TGTGCCAGCAGTTTAATGGCCAAGGGGTATGGCTACACCTTC. This encodes CASSLMAKGYGYTF.

The chain links TRBV18 to TRBJ2-1; D is tentatively TRBD1 or TRBD2 (5 bases each). The CDR3 length is 15 residues. CDR1 and CDR2 from the germline V gene are KGHSH and LQKENI. Trimming shortened V by 3 bases and J by 11 bases, and 20 bases separated the two germline ends. The CDR3 sequence: CASSPGRAGHNKQFF. The CDR3 nucleotides are TGTGCCAGCTCACCGGGGCGGGCAGGGCATAATAAGCAGTTCTTC. Full variable domain (outside the CDR3, taken from reference TRBV18 and TRBJ2-1): NAGVMQNPRHLVRRRGQEARLRCSPMKGHSHVYWYRQLPEEGLKFMVYLQKENIIDESGMPKERFSAEFPKEGPSILRIQQVVRGDSAAYFCASSPGRAGHNKQFFGPGTRLTVL.

This clonotype was observed many times. The chain recombines TRBV5-1 with TRBJ2-6; 8 bases are shared with TRBD1. Germline lookup yields CDR1 SGHRS and CDR2 YFSETQ. The CDR3 loop spans 16 amino acids. J gave up 3 bases and V 4 bases, and 6 bases lay outside the gene matches. The CDR3 DNA reads TGCGCCAGCAGCCCTGCAGGGGGCGGTGGGGCCAACGTCCTGACTTTC. It translates to CASSPAGGGGANVLTF.

As for this clonotype: A junction boundary mismatches the germline segment, possibly from a read error. V and J are TRBV20-1 and TRBJ2-5; TRBD2 is a possible D gene (6 bases). The CDR3 is made up of 12 amino acids. The germline V gene encodes CDR1 DFQATT and CDR2 SNEGSKA (reference sequence). CDR3 amino acids: CGAREGGETRYF. The CDR3 nucleotides are TGCGGTGCTAGAGAGGGAGGAGAGACCCGGTACTTC.

With regard to this clonotype: A junction boundary mismatches the germline segment, possibly from a read error. This rearrangement joins TRBV20-1 to TRBJ1-5; tentative D call: TRBD1 (5 bases). The CDR3 length is 15 residues. CDR1 and CDR2 (germline): DFQATT, SNEGSKA (reference sequence). The chain's CDR3 is CSASSHWGVGQPQRF. The CDR3 DNA reads TGCAGTGCTAGCAGTCATTGGGGCGTGGGTCAGCCCCAGCGTTTT.

Note on this clonotype: A read error may account for a junction end that differs from germline. The rearrangement joins TRBV6-2 or TRBV6-3 to TRBJ2-1; D might be TRBD1 (6 bases). The CDR3 totals 11 residues. CDR1 and CDR2 from the germline V gene are MNHEY and SVGEGT. The CDR3 DNA is TGTGCCAGCAGTTACGGGGGACCAGGGGTCTTC. Protein product: CASSYGGPGVF.

This clonotype was observed at least ten times. The V gene is TRBV30, the J gene TRBJ1-6; 8 positions match TRBD1. The CDR3 is made up of 15 amino acids. In germline, CDR1 is GTSNPN, CDR2 SVGIG (reference sequence). Losses at the gene ends were 0 bases for V and 6 bases for J; bases not matched to a gene: 4. CDR3 residues: CAWSVPGGINSPLHF. The DNA of the CDR3 is TGTGCCTGGAGTGTCCCAGGGGGCATTAATTCACCCCTCCACTTT.

This clonotype was observed at least ten times. V usage is TRBV4-3 and J usage is TRBJ1-3; D is possibly TRBD1 (5 bases). V was trimmed by 0 bases and J by 2 bases, leaving 8 bases between them. Germline CDR1 reads LGHNA; CDR2 reads YSLEER. The length of the CDR3 is 15 residues. The CDR3 nucleotides are TGCGCCAGCAGCCAAGAATGGACACCTGGAAACACCATATATTTT. It specifies CASSQEWTPGNTIYF.

For this clonotype: Because the CDR3 is missing its conserved closing phenylalanine or tryptophan, this is likely a read error. The chain has TRBV6-2 or TRBV6-3 and TRBJ1-4; the match to TRBD1 covers 9 bases. This CDR3 has 15 residues. Germline values: CDR1 MNHEY, CDR2 SVGEGT. The CDR3 DNA reads as TGTGCCAGCAGTTCCCCGGGACAGGGTGGCGAAAAGCTGTTTCTT. Amino acid sequence: CASSSPGQGGEKLFL.

The chain links TRBV12-3 or TRBV12-4 to TRBJ1-2; D not certain. CDR3 size: 14 residues. The V and J ends lost 6 bases and 2 bases respectively, with 13 bases between them. This chain's CDR3 is CASRGGTYNYGYTF. DNA of the CDR3: TGTGCCAGCAGAGGAGGAACGTACAACTATGGCTACACCTTC.

This clonotype was counted ten times or more. V is TRBV11-2 and J is TRBJ2-7, with 7 nucleotides matching TRBD2. The trim removed 2 bases at V and 0 bases at J, leaving 7 bases unmatched. CDR1 is SGHAT, CDR2 FQNNGV, per germline. The CDR3 is 16 residues long. CDR3 nucleotides: TGTGCCAGCAGCTTAAGGGGAGGGCACGGCTCCTACGAGCAGTACTTC. This encodes CASSLRGGHGSYEQYF.

This clonotype was recorded at least ten times. The rearrangement uses TRBV4-2 and TRBJ1-4; D possibly corresponds to TRBD1 (6 bases). From germline, CDR1 is LGHNA and CDR2 YNFKEQ. Deletions cut 4 bases from V and 8 bases from J, with 14 bases between. This CDR3 is 14 amino acids long. CDR3 residues: CASSPPGVYEKLFF. The CDR3 coding sequence is TGTGCCAGCAGCCCGCCAGGGGTATACGAAAAACTGTTTTTT.

This clonotype was seen repeatedly, ten times or more. The V call is TRBV7-6, the J call TRBJ1-4, with a possible D match to TRBD1 (5 bases). This CDR3 has 15 residues. The V gene's germline CDR1 is SGHVS and CDR2 FNYEAQ. V was clipped by 1 base and J by 7 bases, with 13 bases between them. As DNA, the CDR3 is TGTGCCAGCAGCTTAGGGGCCAGGGCGGCTGAAAAACTGTTTTTT. Its protein product is CASSLGARAAEKLFF. Full variable domain (outside the CDR3, taken from reference TRBV7-6 and TRBJ1-4): GAGVSQSPRYKVTKRGQDVALRCDPISGHVSLYWYRQALGQGPEFLTYFNYEAQQDKSGLPNDRFSAERPEGSISTLTIQRTEQRDSAMYRCASSLGARAAEKLFFGSGTQLSVL.

On this clonotype itself: At one boundary the junction diverges from the germline segment, which might be a read error. This chain links TRBV9 with TRBJ1-6; 7 positions match TRBD1. The CDR3 runs to 15 residues. Looked up from germline, CDR1 is SGDLS and CDR2 is YYNGEE. Written as DNA, the CDR3 is TGTGCCTGCAGCGTAGAAGGGGGCGTTAATTCACCCCCCCACTTT. Translating it yields CACSVEGGVNSPPHF.

This clonotype was detected many times. The J gene is TRBJ2-1, the V gene TRBV6-5; no clear D. Trimming left V 0 bases short and J 10 bases short, with 10 bases between. This CDR3 spans 13 amino acids. Germline CDR1 and CDR2: MNHEY and SVGAGI. CDR3 amino acids: CASSYSKYHEQFF. The CDR3 region has the DNA TGTGCCAGCAGTTACTCGAAGTATCACGAGCAGTTCTTC.